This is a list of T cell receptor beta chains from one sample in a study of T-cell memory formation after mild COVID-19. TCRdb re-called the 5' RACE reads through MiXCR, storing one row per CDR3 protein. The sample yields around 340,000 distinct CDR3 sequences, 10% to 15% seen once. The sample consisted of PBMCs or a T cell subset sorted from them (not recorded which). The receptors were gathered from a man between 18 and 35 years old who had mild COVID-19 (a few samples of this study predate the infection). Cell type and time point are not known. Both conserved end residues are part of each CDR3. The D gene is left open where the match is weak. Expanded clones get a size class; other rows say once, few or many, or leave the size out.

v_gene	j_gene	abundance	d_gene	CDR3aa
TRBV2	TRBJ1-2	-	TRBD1	CASSAQGAIYGYTF
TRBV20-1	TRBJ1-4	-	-	CSARGPHRRNEKLFF
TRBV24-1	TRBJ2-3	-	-	CATSDIQGWTDTQYF
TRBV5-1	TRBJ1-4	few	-	CASRPAGADEKLFF
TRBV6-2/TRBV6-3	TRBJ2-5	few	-	CASCSGLGETQYF
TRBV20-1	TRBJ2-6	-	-	CSASPGRSGANVLTF
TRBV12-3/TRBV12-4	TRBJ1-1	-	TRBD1	CASRPRRDRVFMNTEAFF
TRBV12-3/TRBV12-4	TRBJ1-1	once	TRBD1	CASSQRQGAGTEAFF
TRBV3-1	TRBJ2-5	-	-	CASSQDVETQYF
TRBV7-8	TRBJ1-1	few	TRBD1	CASNRDRAQVAEAFF
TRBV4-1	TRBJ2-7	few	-	CASSARQDFPPNYEQYF
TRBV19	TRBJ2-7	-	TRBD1	CASSMRTGRQYF
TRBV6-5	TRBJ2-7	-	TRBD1	CASSRTGQHSYEQYF
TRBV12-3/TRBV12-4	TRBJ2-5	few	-	CASSLGPFGKTQYF
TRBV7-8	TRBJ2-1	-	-	CASSHDLAPYNEQFF
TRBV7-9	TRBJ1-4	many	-	CASSLTATNEKLFF
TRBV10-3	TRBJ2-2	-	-	CATLLRQGITGELFF
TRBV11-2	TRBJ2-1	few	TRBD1	CASSLSTGKYNEQFF